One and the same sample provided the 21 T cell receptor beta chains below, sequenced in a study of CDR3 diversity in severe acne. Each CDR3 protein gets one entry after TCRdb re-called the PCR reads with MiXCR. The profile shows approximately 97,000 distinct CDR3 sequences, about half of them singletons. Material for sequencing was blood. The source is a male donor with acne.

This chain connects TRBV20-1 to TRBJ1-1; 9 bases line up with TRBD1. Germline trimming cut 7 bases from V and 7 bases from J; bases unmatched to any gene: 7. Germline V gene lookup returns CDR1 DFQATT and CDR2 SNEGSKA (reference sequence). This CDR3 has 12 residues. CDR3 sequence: CSETGQGGEAFF. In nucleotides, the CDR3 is TGCAGTGAGACGGGACAGGGCGGTGAAGCTTTCTTT.

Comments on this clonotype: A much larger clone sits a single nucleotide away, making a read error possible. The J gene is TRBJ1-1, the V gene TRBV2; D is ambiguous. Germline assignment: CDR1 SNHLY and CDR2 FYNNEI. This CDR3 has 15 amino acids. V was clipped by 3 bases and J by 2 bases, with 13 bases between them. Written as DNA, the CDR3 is TGTGCCAGCAGTGACCACAGATTAATAAACACTGAAGCTTTCTTT. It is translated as CASSDHRLINTEAFF.

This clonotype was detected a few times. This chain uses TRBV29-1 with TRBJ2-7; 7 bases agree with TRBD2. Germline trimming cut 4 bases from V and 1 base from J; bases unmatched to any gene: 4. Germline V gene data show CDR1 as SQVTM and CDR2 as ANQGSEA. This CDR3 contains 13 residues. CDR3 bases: TGCAGCGTTGGCGGGGGTTTTTCCTACGAGCAGTACTTC. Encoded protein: CSVGGGFSYEQYF.

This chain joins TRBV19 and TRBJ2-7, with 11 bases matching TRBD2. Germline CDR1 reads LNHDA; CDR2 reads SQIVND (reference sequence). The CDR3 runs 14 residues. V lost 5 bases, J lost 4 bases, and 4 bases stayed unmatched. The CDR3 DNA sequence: TGTGCCAGTAGTGCGACTAGCGGGAAGTACGAGCAGTACTTC. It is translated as CASSATSGKYEQYF. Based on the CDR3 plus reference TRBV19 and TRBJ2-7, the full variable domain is DGGITQSPKYLFRKEGQNVTLSCEQNLNHDAMYWYRQDPGQGLRLIYYSQIVNDFQKGDIAEGYSVSREKKESFPLTVTSAQKNPTAFYLCASSATSGKYEQYFGPGTRLTVT.

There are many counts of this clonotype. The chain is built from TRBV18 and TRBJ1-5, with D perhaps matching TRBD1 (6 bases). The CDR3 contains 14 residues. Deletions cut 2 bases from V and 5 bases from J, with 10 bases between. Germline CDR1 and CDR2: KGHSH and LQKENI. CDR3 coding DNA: TGTGCCAGCTCACCAGGGGGGGGCGATCAGCCCCAGCATTTT. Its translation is CASSPGGGDQPQHF.

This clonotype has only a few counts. The CDR3: CASSATSGSSYEQYF. The DNA for the CDR3 is TGTGCCAGTAGTGCGACTAGCGGGAGCTCCTACGAGCAGTACTTC. The chain links TRBV19 to TRBJ2-7, with TRBD2 matching 12 bases. V lost 5 bases to trimming and J lost 0 bases; unmatched junction nucleotides: 2. The V gene's germline CDR1 is LNHDA and CDR2 SQIVND (reference sequence). The CDR3 has 15 amino acids.

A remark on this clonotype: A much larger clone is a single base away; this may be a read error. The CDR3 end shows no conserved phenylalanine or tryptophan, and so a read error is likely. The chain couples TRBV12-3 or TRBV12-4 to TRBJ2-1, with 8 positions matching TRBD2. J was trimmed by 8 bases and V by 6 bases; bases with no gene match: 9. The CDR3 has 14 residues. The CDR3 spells CASSYSGNSHEQFL. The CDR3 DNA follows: TGTGCCAGCAGCTATAGCGGGAACTCCCATGAGCAGTTCCTC.

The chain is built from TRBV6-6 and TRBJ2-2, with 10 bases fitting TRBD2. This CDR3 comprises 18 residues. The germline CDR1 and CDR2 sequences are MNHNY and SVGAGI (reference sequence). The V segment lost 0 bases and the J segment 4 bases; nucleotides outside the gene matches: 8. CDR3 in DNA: TGTGCCAGCAGTTACTCGAACCTCCTAGCGGGAGCCACCGGGGAGCTGTTTTTT. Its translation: CASSYSNLLAGATGELFF.

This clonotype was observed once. The CDR3 nucleotides read TGTGCCAGCAGCTTCACAGGGGAGGCCACTAGCGGGGACTTTGAAGAGCAGTACTTC. This sequence encodes CASSFTGEATSGDFEEQYF. This chain connects TRBV7-9 to TRBJ2-7, with TRBD2 matching over 10 bases. The CDR3 is 19 amino acids. The J segment lost 7 bases and the V segment lost 3 bases, leaving 21 bases of the junction unmatched. Germline CDR1 SEHNR, CDR2 FQNEAQ (reference sequence).

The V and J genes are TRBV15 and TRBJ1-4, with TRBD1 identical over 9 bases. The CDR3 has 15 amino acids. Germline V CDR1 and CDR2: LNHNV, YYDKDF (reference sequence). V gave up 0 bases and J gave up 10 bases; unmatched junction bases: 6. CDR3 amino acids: CATSRDRQGDRKLFF. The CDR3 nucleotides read TGTGCCACCAGCAGAGATCGACAGGGGGATCGAAAACTGTTTTTT.

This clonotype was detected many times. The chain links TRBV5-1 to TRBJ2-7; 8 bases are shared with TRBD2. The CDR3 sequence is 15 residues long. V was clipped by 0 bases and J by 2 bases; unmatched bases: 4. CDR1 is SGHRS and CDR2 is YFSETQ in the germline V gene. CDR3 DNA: TGCGCCAGCAGCTTGGTTCCGGGAGGGCCCTACGAGCAGTACTTC. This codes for CASSLVPGGPYEQYF.

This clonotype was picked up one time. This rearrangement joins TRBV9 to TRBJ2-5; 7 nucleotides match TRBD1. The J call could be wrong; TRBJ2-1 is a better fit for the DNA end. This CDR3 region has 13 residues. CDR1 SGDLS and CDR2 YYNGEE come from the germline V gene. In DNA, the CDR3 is TGTGCCAGCAGCGCGAGCCAGGGGGACGTGCAGTTCTTC. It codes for CASSASQGDVQFF.

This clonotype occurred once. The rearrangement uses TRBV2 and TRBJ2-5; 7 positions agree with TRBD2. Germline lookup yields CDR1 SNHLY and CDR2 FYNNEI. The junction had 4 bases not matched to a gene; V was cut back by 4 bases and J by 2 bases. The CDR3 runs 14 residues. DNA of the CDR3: TGTGCCAGCAGTGCCCTAGCGGATCAAGAGACCCAGTACTTC. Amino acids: CASSALADQETQYF. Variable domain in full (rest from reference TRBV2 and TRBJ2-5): EPEVTQTPSHQVTQMGQEVILRCVPISNHLYFYWYRQILGQKVEFLVSFYNNEISEKSEIFDDQFSVERPDGSNFTLKIRSTKLEDSAMYFCASSALADQETQYFGPGTRLLVL.

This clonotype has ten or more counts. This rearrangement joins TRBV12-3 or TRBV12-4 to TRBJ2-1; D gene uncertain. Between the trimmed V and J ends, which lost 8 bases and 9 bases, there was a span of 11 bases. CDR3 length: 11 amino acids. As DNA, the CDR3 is TGTGCCAGCGCCGAGGCGAGTGAGCAGTTCTTC. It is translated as CASAEASEQFF.

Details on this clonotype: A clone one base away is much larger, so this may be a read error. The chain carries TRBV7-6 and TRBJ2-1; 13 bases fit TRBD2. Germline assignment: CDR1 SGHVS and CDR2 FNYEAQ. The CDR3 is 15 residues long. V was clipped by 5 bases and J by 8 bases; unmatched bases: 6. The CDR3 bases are TGTGCCAGCAGCACCGGACTAGCGGGAGACGATGAGCAGTTCTTC. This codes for CASSTGLAGDDEQFF.

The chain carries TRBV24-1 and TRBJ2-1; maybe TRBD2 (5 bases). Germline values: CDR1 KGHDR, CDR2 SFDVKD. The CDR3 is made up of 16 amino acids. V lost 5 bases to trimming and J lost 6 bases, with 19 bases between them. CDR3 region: CATSARSSRKPNEQFF. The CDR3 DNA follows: TGTGCCACCAGTGCTAGGTCTAGCAGGAAGCCCAATGAGCAGTTCTTC.

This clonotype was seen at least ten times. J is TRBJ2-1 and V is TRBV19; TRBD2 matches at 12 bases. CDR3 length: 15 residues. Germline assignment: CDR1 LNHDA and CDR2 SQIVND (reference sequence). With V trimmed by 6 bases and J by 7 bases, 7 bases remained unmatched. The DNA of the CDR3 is TGTGCCAGTAGCAAAGTGACTAGCGGGAGAAATGAGCAGTTCTTC. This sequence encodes CASSKVTSGRNEQFF.

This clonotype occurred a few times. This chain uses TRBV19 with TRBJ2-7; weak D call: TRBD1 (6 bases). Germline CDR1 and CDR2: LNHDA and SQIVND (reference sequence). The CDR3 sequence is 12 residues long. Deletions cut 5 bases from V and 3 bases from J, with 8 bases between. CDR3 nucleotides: TGTGCCAGTAGTCCGGACAGCTACGAGCAGTACTTC. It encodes CASSPDSYEQYF.

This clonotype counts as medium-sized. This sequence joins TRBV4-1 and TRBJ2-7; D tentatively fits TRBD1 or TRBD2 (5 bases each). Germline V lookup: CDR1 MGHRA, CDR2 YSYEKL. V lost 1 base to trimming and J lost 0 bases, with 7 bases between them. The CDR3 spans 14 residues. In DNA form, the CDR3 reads TGCGCCAGCAGCCAAGGGGACGTCTCCTACGAGCAGTACTTC. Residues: CASSQGDVSYEQYF.

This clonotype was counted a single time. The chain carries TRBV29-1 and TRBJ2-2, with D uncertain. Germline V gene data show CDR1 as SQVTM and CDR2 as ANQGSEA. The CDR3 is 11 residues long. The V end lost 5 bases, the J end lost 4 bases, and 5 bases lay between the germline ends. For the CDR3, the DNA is TGCAGCGTTTTGGGCACCGGGGAGCTGTTTTTT. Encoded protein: CSVLGTGELFF.

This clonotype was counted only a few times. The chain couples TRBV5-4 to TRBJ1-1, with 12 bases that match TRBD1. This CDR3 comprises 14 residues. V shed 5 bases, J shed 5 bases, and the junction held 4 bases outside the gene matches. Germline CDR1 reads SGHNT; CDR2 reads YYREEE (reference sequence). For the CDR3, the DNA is TGTGCCAGCAGGGGGACAGGGGGCCGAACTGAAGCTTTCTTT. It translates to CASRGTGGRTEAFF.